Following are 26 T cell receptor beta chains from one sample sequenced in a study of blood T cell repertoires in COVID-19. Repertoires were generated with immunoSEQ multiplex PCR, while TCRdb's copy carries only in-frame clones and drops some. This table has about 470,000 clones, about 90% appearing once. The sequenced sample consisted of PBMCs or T cells enriched from blood (not recorded which). The receptors derive from a woman under 30 who had recovered from COVID-19.

J is TRBJ1-6 and V is TRBV2; D gene unclear. From germline, CDR1 is SNHLY and CDR2 FYNNEI. The CDR3 is 14 amino acids. V dropped 2 bases and J dropped 8 bases, with 10 bases sitting between them. The CDR3 reads CASSERGTYSPLHF. CDR3 bases: TGTGCCAGCAGTGAAAGAGGTACTTATTCACCCCTCCACTTT. The full variable domain, with the rest looked up from reference TRBV2 and TRBJ1-6, is EPEVTQTPSHQVTQMGQEVILRCVPISNHLYFYWYRQILGQKVEFLVSFYNNEISEKSEIFDDQFSVERPDGSNFTLKIRSTKLEDSAMYFCASSERGTYSPLHFGNGTRLTVT.

The chain couples TRBV11-2 to TRBJ1-2, with 9 bases identical to TRBD1. With V trimmed by 5 bases and J by 6 bases, 7 bases remained unmatched. The CDR3 contains 14 residues. Per the germline V gene, CDR1 is SGHAT and CDR2 is FQNNGV. Here the CDR3 DNA reads TGTGCCAGCAGCCAATTCCGGACAGGGGATGGCTACACCTTC. It yields the protein CASSQFRTGDGYTF.

The rearrangement uses TRBV28 and TRBJ2-3; possibly TRBD2 for D (7 bases). Looked up from germline, CDR1 is MDHEN and CDR2 is SYDVKM. Trimming took off 6 bases at V and 6 bases at J, with 19 bases between the two ends. CDR3 length: 15 amino acids. CDR3 DNA sequence: TGTGCCAGCAGCGGGCGCGGGGGCCGGGGGGATACGCAGTATTTT. Translating it yields CASSGRGGRGDTQYF.

The chain links TRBV5-1 to TRBJ2-7; D is perhaps TRBD1 or TRBD2 (5 bases each). Germline V gives CDR1 SGHRS, CDR2 YFSETQ. The V and J ends lost 4 bases and 5 bases respectively, with 16 bases between them. The CDR3 has 14 residues. CDR3 region: CASSLGVRADEQYF. The CDR3 nucleotides read TGCGCCAGCAGCCTGGGAGTCAGGGCGGACGAGCAGTACTTC.

The gene calls are TRBV5-1 and TRBJ2-7; possibly TRBD1 for D (6 bases). Germline CDR1 reads SGHRS; CDR2 reads YFSETQ. V lost 3 bases and J lost 1, with 11 bases in between. The CDR3 spans 14 residues. The DNA of the CDR3 is TGCGCCAGCAGCTATTCGGACAGTTCCTACGAGCAGTACTTC. It encodes CASSYSDSSYEQYF. Drawing the rest from reference TRBV5-1 and TRBJ2-7, the complete variable domain is KAGVTQTPRYLIKTRGQQVTLSCSPISGHRSVSWYQQTPGQGLQFLFEYFSETQRNKGNFPGRFSGRQFSNSRSEMNVSTLELGDSALYLCASSYSDSSYEQYFGPGTRLTVT.

This clone was seen a few times. This rearrangement joins TRBV20-1 to TRBJ2-5; D remains unclear. Germline V gene data show CDR1 as DFQATT and CDR2 as SNEGSKA (reference sequence). This CDR3 spans 11 amino acids. V dropped 5 bases and J dropped 7 bases, with 11 bases sitting between them. Here the CDR3 reads CSAPSFGTQYF. CDR3 bases: TGCAGTGCTCCTAGTTTCGGGACCCAGTACTTC.

The CDR3 reads CASSFGDRESSTDTQYF. Written as DNA, the CDR3 is TGTGCCAGCAGCTTTGGGGACAGGGAGTCTAGCACAGATACGCAGTATTTT. The gene calls are TRBV5-4 and TRBJ2-3, with 9 bases aligning to TRBD1. V was pared by 2 bases and J by 0 bases, with 7 bases of the junction left unmatched. The CDR3 loop spans 17 amino acids. The germline V gene has CDR1 SGHNT and CDR2 YYREEE (reference sequence).

This CDR3 is CATRRGEDTEAFF. The CDR3 coding sequence is TGCGCCACCCGGCGGGGTGAGGACACTGAAGCTTTCTTT. The chain recombines TRBV5-1 with TRBJ1-1, with D uncertain. V lost 9 bases and J lost 3, with 15 bases in between. There are 13 residues in the CDR3. Germline lookup yields CDR1 SGHRS and CDR2 YFSETQ.

This clone was recorded once. The CDR3 coding sequence is TGTGCCAGCAGTTACTCAGGCGGATACACCGGGGAGCTGTTTTTT. Its translation is CASSYSGGYTGELFF. The V call is TRBV6-5, the J call TRBJ2-2; D gene ambiguous. Germline CDR1 MNHEY, CDR2 SVGAGI. This CDR3 has 15 residues. V was pared by 0 bases and J by 3 bases, with 8 bases between.

This rearrangement joins TRBV7-5 to TRBJ2-3; the table's D call TRBD2 went unverified against the DNA. TRBV7-5 is a documented pseudogene. This CDR3 has 17 residues. In DNA, the CDR3 is TGTGCCAGAAGCTTAAGGCGGGGGACGGCTAGCACAGATACGCAGTATTTT. It translates to CARSLRRGTASTDTQYF.

The CDR3 nucleotides read TGCGCCAGCAGCTCCACGGACAGGGGAGGCGTCCTGACTTTC. It is translated as CASSSTDRGGVLTF. The chain combines TRBV5-1 with TRBJ2-6; 9 bases fit TRBD1. This CDR3 spans 14 amino acids. Germline V gene lookup returns CDR1 SGHRS and CDR2 YFSETQ. J was trimmed by 12 bases and V by 3 bases; bases with no gene match: 7. Looking up the rest from reference TRBV5-1 and TRBJ2-6 gives the full variable domain: KAGVTQTPRYLIKTRGQQVTLSCSPISGHRSVSWYQQTPGQGLQFLFEYFSETQRNKGNFPGRFSGRQFSNSRSEMNVSTLELGDSALYLCASSSTDRGGVLTFGAGSRLTVL.

V is TRBV18 and J is TRBJ2-2, with TRBD1 identical over 7 bases. Losses at the gene ends were 9 bases for V and 2 bases for J; bases not matched to a gene: 6. The length of the CDR3 is 14 residues. Germline assignment: CDR1 KGHSH and CDR2 LQKENI. The CDR3 bases are TGTGCCAGTTCCGGACAGGCTAACACCGGGGAGCTGTTTTTT. Its protein is CASSGQANTGELFF.

The genes are TRBV4-2 and TRBJ1-6; 9 bases are a match to TRBD1. The CDR3 is made up of 18 amino acids. The ends lost 7 bases at V and 2 bases at J; junction bases unmatched: 12. The V gene's germline CDR1 is LGHNA and CDR2 YNFKEQ. CDR3 DNA: TGTGCCAGCACCTCTGTCAGAGGGGACAGGGCCTATAATTCACCCCTCCACTTT. The encoded protein is CASTSVRGDRAYNSPLHF.

V usage is TRBV15 and J usage is TRBJ2-3, with 8 bases lining up with TRBD1. The CDR3 runs to 15 residues. The germline gives CDR1 LNHNV, CDR2 YYDKDF (reference sequence). The V gene end was trimmed by 3 bases and the J gene end by 6 bases; junction bases not matched to a gene: 8. In nucleotides, the CDR3 is TGTGCCACCAGCAGCCGCGAGAACAGGGGGGATACGCAGTATTTT. This gives the protein CATSSRENRGDTQYF. Together with reference TRBV15 and TRBJ2-3, the CDR3 gives the full variable domain: DAMVIQNPRYQVTQFGKPVTLSCSQTLNHNVMYWYQQKSSQAPKLLFHYYDKDFNNEADTPDNFQSRRPNTSFCFLDIRSPGLGDTAMYLCATSSRENRGDTQYFGPGTRLTVL.

The CDR3 coding sequence is TGTGCCAGCAGCTTAGGGGGCCTGGGACTAGCGTCGCTGGCGCAGTATTTT. Translating gives CASSLGGLGLASLAQYF. The chain is built from TRBV7-9 and TRBJ2-3; TRBD2 matches 10 bases. Germline CDR1 and CDR2: SEHNR and FQNEAQ (reference sequence). The CDR3 runs to 17 residues. The V gene end was trimmed by 1 base and the J gene end by 10 bases; junction bases not matched to a gene: 14.

This rearrangement joins TRBV27 to TRBJ1-2; D is ambiguous. The CDR3 covers 15 residues. Germline V CDR1 and CDR2: MNHEY, SMNVEV (reference sequence). V was cut by 0 bases and J by 0 bases, with 8 bases left in between. CDR3 in DNA: TGTGCCAGCAGTTTATCGGGCCAGCCTAACTATGGCTACACCTTC. Protein: CASSLSGQPNYGYTF.

The chain links TRBV9 to TRBJ2-1; TRBD2 matches at 8 bases. The trim removed 2 bases at V and 5 bases at J, leaving 3 bases unmatched. CDR3 length equals 14 residues. Germline V gene lookup returns CDR1 SGDLS and CDR2 YYNGEE. The CDR3 coding sequence is TGTGCCAGCAGCGTCGGGGGGGAGGACAATGAGCAGTTCTTC. This sequence encodes CASSVGGEDNEQFF.

The chain joins TRBV28 to TRBJ1-2, with 11 bases lining up with TRBD1. Germline V CDR1 and CDR2: MDHEN, SYDVKM. This CDR3 spans 13 amino acids. V trimming: 6 bases; J trimming: 6 bases; junction bases outside the gene matches: 3. The CDR3 loop is CASRGQGVDGYTF. The DNA of the CDR3 is TGTGCCAGCAGGGGACAGGGGGTTGATGGCTACACCTTC.

The chain has TRBV7-9 and TRBJ2-2; 7 bases fit TRBD1. V lost 5 bases to trimming and J lost 3 bases; unmatched junction nucleotides: 9. The length of the CDR3 is 16 residues. Germline values: CDR1 SEHNR, CDR2 FQNEAQ (reference sequence). The CDR3, as DNA: TGTGCCAGCAGCCATAAAACAGGGGTGGACACCGGGGAGCTGTTTTTT. Amino acids: CASSHKTGVDTGELFF. Full variable domain (remainder filled in from reference TRBV7-9 and TRBJ2-2): DTGVSQNPRHKITKRGQNVTFRCDPISEHNRLYWYRQTLGQGPEFLTYFQNEAQLEKSRLLSDRFSAERPKGSFSTLEIQRTEQGDSAMYLCASSHKTGVDTGELFFGEGSRLTVL.

Concerning this clone itself: Given a much more abundant clone one base away, this may be a read error. This chain links TRBV7-9 with TRBJ2-7; no clear D gene. This CDR3 is built from 12 residues. Per germline, CDR1 SEHNR and CDR2 FQNEAQ (reference sequence). The DNA of the CDR3 is TGTGCCAGCAGCTTATCCCACTACGAGCGGTACTTC. It translates to CASSLSHYERYF.

As DNA, the CDR3 is TGCGCCAGCAGCTTGGCGGCAGGAGGGGTCGATGAGCAGTTCTTC. Translated: CASSLAAGGVDEQFF. J is TRBJ2-1 and V is TRBV5-1; D perhaps matches TRBD2 (6 bases). Trimming pared 0 bases from V and 8 bases from J, leaving 15 bases between. The CDR3 contains 15 residues. CDR1 is SGHRS and CDR2 is YFSETQ in the germline V gene.

This chain uses TRBV10-3 with TRBJ2-7; possibly TRBD2 for D (7 bases). The V end was cut by 0 bases, the J end by 3 bases, with 9 bases between. Germline CDR1 and CDR2: ENHRY and SYGVKD. The CDR3 is 14 amino acids. The CDR3 nucleotides read TGTGCCATCAGTGAGTCAGGGGGGGACTACGAGCAGTACTTC. This sequence encodes CAISESGGDYEQYF.

The gene calls are TRBV12-5 and TRBJ1-1, with D possibly TRBD1 on 6 matching bases. The V gene's germline CDR1 is LGHNT and CDR2 FRNRAP. Trimming shortened V by 2 bases and J by 3 bases, and 22 bases separated the two germline ends. The CDR3 extends over 18 amino acids. The CDR3 DNA sequence: TGTGCTAGTGGTTTGAGAAGTTGGAGGACAGAAACTCACACTGAAGCTTTCTTT. As protein: CASGLRSWRTETHTEAFF.

This clone is a singleton in its sample. V usage is TRBV28 and J usage is TRBJ1-5; 7 bases line up with TRBD1. The CDR3 covers 15 residues. Germline values: CDR1 MDHEN, CDR2 SYDVKM. V lost 5 bases to trimming and J lost 6 bases; unmatched junction nucleotides: 10. CDR3 nucleotide sequence: TGTGCCAGCAGTGAAAGGACAGGCGGTCCTCAGCCCCAGCATTTT. This codes for CASSERTGGPQPQHF.

The rearrangement links TRBV7-9 to TRBJ1-5, with D tentatively TRBD1 (6 bases). In germline, CDR1 is SEHNR, CDR2 FQNEAQ (reference sequence). The V end was cut by 4 bases, the J end by 0 bases, with 13 bases between. CDR3 length equals 16 residues. Here the CDR3 reads CASSSGGAYSNQPQHF. The CDR3 nucleotides read TGTGCCAGCAGCTCGGGGGGGGCTTATAGCAATCAGCCCCAGCATTTT.

This rearrangement joins TRBV5-1 to TRBJ2-1; D not resolved. This CDR3 is built from 13 residues. CDR1 is SGHRS, CDR2 YFSETQ, per germline. The germline V and J ends were trimmed by 3 bases and 12 bases, with 16 bases remaining between them. CDR3 coding DNA: TGCGCCAGCAGCTACTCCGGCGGAGTTGGGCAGTTCTTC. It encodes CASSYSGGVGQFF.